This T cell receptor (beta chain) originates from a study of post-analysis software for immune sequencing data. The V gene's germline CDR1 is LNHNV and CDR2 YYDKDF (reference sequence). The CDR3 covers 16 residues. V was pared by 4 bases and J by 5 bases, with 7 bases of the junction left unmatched. In the case of this clonotype: Its antigen is unidentified.

Presence of unique molecular identifiers characterized the TCR beta cDNA libraries. TCRdb fed the PCR reads into MiXCR, producing one record per CDR3 protein. The sample includes about 500,000 distinct CDR3 sequences, 45% of them seen just once. Findings and caveats of the study: TRBV segments more frequent in patients than in controls numbered about 5 and included TRBV5-6, TRBV5-1 and TRBV20-1.

The clonotype was recovered from a girl aged 5 to 17 with multiple sclerosis. The source material was blood. This chain uses TRBV15 with TRBJ2-5; 13 bases fit TRBD2. The CDR3, as DNA: TGTGCCACCAGCACCAGGACTAGCGGGAGTAAGGAGACCCAGTACTTC. This gives the protein CATSTRTSGSKETQYF.